This T cell receptor (beta chain) was observed in a study of cytomegalovirus exposure and HLA in healthy donors. Study details: HLA-typed donors contributed some 87 million unique TCRs, which were held in an early data release.

Study-level results: When the data were analyzed later, several of the most significant clusters appeared to be linked to common viral pathogens. In vitro confirmation showed a few CMV-associated chains to be CMV antigen specific.

The CDR3 is made up of 16 amino acids. Trimming removed 7 bases from V and 6 bases from J; junction bases left unmatched: 13. Germline CDR1 reads MDHEN; CDR2 reads SYDVKM. With 60 Vbeta and 13 Jbeta primers, the PCR was carried out. Repertoires were generated with immunoSEQ multiplex PCR, while TCRdb's copy carries only in-frame clones and drops some. The repertoire holds more than 85,000 clones, roughly 10% seen once, with 5.1% in the top ten. Remarks on this clone: Antigen specificity is unknown.

Sequenced: PBMCs. The receptor comes from a man over 45 in good health and CMV-seropositive. The chain employs TRBV28 and TRBJ2-1; 9 bases are a match to TRBD2. In DNA form, the CDR3 reads TGTGCCAGCACCCTTCTCGGGGCTAGCGGGATCAATGAGCAGTTCTTC. This encodes CASTLLGASGINEQFF.